One and the same sample provided the 18 T cell receptor beta chains below, sequenced in a study of cytomegalovirus exposure and HLA in healthy donors. Sequenced by immunoSEQ multiplex PCR; TCRdb stores in-frame clones only, minus some. The table has under 140,000 clones, approximately 87% seen once. Sequencing input: PBMCs. The receptor set was obtained from a woman younger than 45 in good health and CMV-seropositive.

The sample holds one count of this clone. This sequence joins TRBV2 and TRBJ2-1; 8 bases are shared with TRBD2. The V and J ends lost 6 bases and 15 bases, in that order; junction bases with no gene match: 10. The CDR3 runs to 12 residues. Germline V gives CDR1 SNHLY, CDR2 FYNNEI. The CDR3 nucleotides are TGTGCCAGCAGCTACGCCGGGACTAGTCCGTTCTTC. This translates into CASSYAGTSPFF.

V and J are TRBV5-1 and TRBJ2-3, with 7 bases identical to TRBD2. CDR3 size: 14 residues. J gave up 9 bases and V 0 bases, and 7 bases lay outside the gene matches. The V gene's germline CDR1 is SGHRS and CDR2 YFSETQ. The CDR3 region is CASSLDTSAATQYF. CDR3 nucleotides: TGCGCCAGCAGCTTGGACACTAGCGCGGCAACGCAGTATTTT.

The rearrangement joins TRBV9 to TRBJ2-2; 8 bases are a match to TRBD1. This CDR3 region has 17 residues. Germline V gene lookup returns CDR1 SGDLS and CDR2 YYNGEE. J lost 1 base, V lost 4 bases, and 9 bases had no gene match. The CDR3, as DNA: TGTGCCAGCAGCCCCCCCCCACAGGGGGGGAACACCGGGGAGCTGTTTTTT. Protein: CASSPPPQGGNTGELFF.

The rearrangement links TRBV27 to TRBJ1-6; 8 nucleotides line up with TRBD1. The CDR3 is 15 residues long. V lost 6 bases and J lost 9; bases outside the gene matches: 10. CDR1 and CDR2 (germline): MNHEY, SMNVEV (reference sequence). CDR3 amino acids: CASRKLDRVGSPLHF. The CDR3 DNA is TGTGCCAGCAGAAAATTGGACAGGGTTGGTTCACCCCTCCACTTT.

This clone was recorded many times. The gene calls are TRBV7-3 and TRBJ2-2; D unclear. CDR3 size: 12 residues. Germline CDR1 reads SGHTA; CDR2 reads FQGTGA. The germline V and J ends were trimmed by 6 bases and 6 bases, with 8 bases remaining between them. The chain's CDR3 is CASSPPAGELFF. The CDR3, as DNA: TGTGCCAGCAGTCCCCCAGCCGGGGAGCTGTTTTTT.

The V call is TRBV11-2, the J call TRBJ2-7; D might be TRBD1 (6 bases). Trimming removed 10 bases from V and 2 bases from J, with 12 bases in between. Germline assignment: CDR1 SGHAT and CDR2 FQNNGV. The CDR3 runs to 12 residues. This chain's CDR3 is CATKRGTYEQYF. DNA of the CDR3: TGTGCCACCAAAAGGGGGACCTACGAGCAGTACTTC. Drawing the rest from reference TRBV11-2 and TRBJ2-7, the complete variable domain is EAGVAQSPRYKIIEKRQSVAFWCNPISGHATLYWYQQILGQGPKLLIQFQNNGVVDDSQLPKDRFSAERLKGVDSTLKIQPAKLEDSAVYLCATKRGTYEQYFGPGTRLTVT.

The chain combines TRBV7-9 with TRBJ2-2; 11 nucleotides agree with TRBD2. Per germline, CDR1 SEHNR and CDR2 FQNEAQ (reference sequence). V lost 7 bases and J lost 3; bases outside the gene matches: 10. The CDR3 consists of 17 residues. The CDR3: CASTIWLLAGDTGELFF. The CDR3 nucleotides read TGTGCCAGCACCATTTGGTTACTAGCGGGAGACACCGGGGAGCTGTTTTTT.

This rearrangement joins TRBV19 to TRBJ1-5; 7 bases are a match to TRBD1. CDR3 length equals 16 residues. The germline gives CDR1 LNHDA, CDR2 SQIVND (reference sequence). V shed 5 bases, J shed 2 bases, and the junction held 9 bases outside the gene matches. The chain's CDR3 is CASSAGGGAGNQPQHF. The CDR3 coding sequence is TGTGCCAGTAGTGCGGGAGGGGGCGCGGGCAATCAGCCCCAGCATTTT.

The V gene is TRBV5-4, the J gene TRBJ2-3, with TRBD2 matching 10 bases. The CDR3 has 15 residues. Trimming removed 5 bases from V and 4 bases from J; junction bases left unmatched: 7. Germline CDR1 and CDR2: SGHNT and YYREEE (reference sequence). Here the CDR3 reads CASRRAGGVPDTQYF. For the CDR3, the DNA is TGTGCCAGCAGAAGAGCGGGAGGGGTACCAGATACGCAGTATTTT.

The CDR3, as DNA: TGTGCCAGCAGTTCGCGGGGGGTTGGCTTAAACACCATATATTTT. Its translation is CASSSRGVGLNTIYF. The chain employs TRBV9 and TRBJ1-3; D is possibly TRBD1 (5 bases). Trimming removed 5 bases from V and 6 bases from J, with 18 bases in between. This CDR3 comprises 15 residues. Germline CDR1 reads SGDLS; CDR2 reads YYNGEE.

The gene calls are TRBV10-2 and TRBJ2-7, with D possibly TRBD2 on 5 matching bases. There are 15 residues in the CDR3. V was cut by 6 bases and J by 1 base, with 16 bases left in between. Germline loops: CDR1 WSHSY, CDR2 SAAADI. CDR3 sequence (DNA): TGCGCCAGCAGAGGCGGAGGCAGCCTATCCTACGAGCAGTACTTC. This encodes CASRGGGSLSYEQYF.

The chain uses TRBV11-2 and TRBJ1-6; TRBD1 is a possible D gene (5 bases). The CDR3 has 14 amino acids. Trimming removed 1 base at V and 6 bases at J, with 7 bases between. Germline CDR1 SGHAT, CDR2 FQNNGV. The CDR3 region has the DNA TGTGCCAGCAGCTTAGGACAGCTTAATTCACCCCTCCACTTT. Its translation: CASSLGQLNSPLHF.

The chain links TRBV6-5 to TRBJ2-1, with 8 nucleotides matching TRBD2. Per germline, CDR1 MNHEY and CDR2 SVGAGI. After removal of 0 bases from V and 9 bases from J, the junction contained 1 base not matched to a gene. The CDR3 runs to 13 residues. As DNA, the CDR3 is TGTGCCAGCAGTTACTCGAGCGGGAGTGAGCAGTTCTTC. As protein: CASSYSSGSEQFF.

The chain links TRBV7-9 to TRBJ2-3; 11 nucleotides match TRBD2. Germline lookup yields CDR1 SEHNR and CDR2 FQNEAQ (reference sequence). The CDR3 runs 17 residues. DNA for the CDR3: TGTGCTGAGCGGGAGTTAGCGGGAGGGCCAGGCACAGATACGCAGTATTTT. Amino acids: CAERELAGGPGTDTQYF.

This chain links TRBV2 with TRBJ1-4; D perhaps matches TRBD1 (5 bases). The V end lost 8 bases, the J end lost 8 bases, and 18 bases lay between the germline ends. There are 14 residues in the CDR3. Per germline, CDR1 SNHLY and CDR2 FYNNEI. In DNA form, the CDR3 reads TGTGCCAGCTTCCGCGGGGGGGTCGAGGAAAAACTGTTTTTT. This codes for CASFRGGVEEKLFF.

This sequence joins TRBV11-2 and TRBJ2-3, with D possibly being TRBD2 (6 bases). The CDR3 totals 13 residues. V was pared by 7 bases and J by 4 bases, with 12 bases between. Germline V CDR1 and CDR2: SGHAT, FQNNGV. The CDR3 coding sequence is TGTGCCAGCATGGGGGGTTCGCCAGATACGCAGTATTTT. Its protein product is CASMGGSPDTQYF.

This rearrangement joins TRBV7-2 to TRBJ1-5; D is unclear. V lost 5 bases, J lost 5 bases, and 10 bases lay in between. This CDR3 contains 13 residues. CDR1 SGHTA and CDR2 FQGNSA come from the germline V gene. The DNA for the CDR3 is TGTGCCAGCAGCATGCGAGGAGATCAGCCCCAGCATTTT. Translated: CASSMRGDQPQHF.

The V call is TRBV5-4, the J call TRBJ2-5; TRBD2 matches at 7 bases. The length of the CDR3 is 15 residues. V was clipped by 4 bases and J by 1 base; unmatched bases: 7. CDR1 is SGHNT and CDR2 is YYREEE in the germline V gene (reference sequence). CDR3 nucleotide sequence: TGTGCCAGCAGCCCGGACGGGGGGACCCAAGAGACCCAGTACTTC. Its protein is CASSPDGGTQETQYF.